This entry lists 22 T cell receptor beta chains sequenced from one sample in a study of T cell responses to AZD1222 COVID-19 vaccine (dated by TCRdb to about 2021). Library preparation employed the immunoSEQ multiplex PCR assay. The immuneACCESS repertoire file appears here via TCRdb, limited to in-frame rearrangements. These files lack a portion of the clones; in checked studies, under half of the deficit traces to unresolved V genes, and the cause of the others is not known. The sample contains approximately 89,000 clones, approximately 90% of them found a single time. The ten largest clones represent 4.5% of the sample. In light of the paper, this sample's time point label describes: baseline before first vaccination. The treatment or condition label corresponds to: meningococcal conjugate vaccine given as trial control. Sequencing used peripheral blood, obtained on day 0 of MenACWY control vaccination. The receptors were sampled from an adult in good health.

J is TRBJ1-1 and V is TRBV30; tentative D call: TRBD1 (5 bases). Germline V gene data show CDR1 as GTSNPN and CDR2 as SVGIG (reference sequence). Deletions cut 5 bases from V and 0 bases from J, with 10 bases between. The CDR3 runs to 13 residues. CDR3 sequence reads: CAWAGAMNTEAFF. The CDR3 coding sequence is TGTGCCTGGGCCGGGGCGATGAACACTGAAGCTTTCTTT.

The gene calls are TRBV6-4 and TRBJ1-2, with a tentative D call TRBD1 (5 bases). This CDR3 is built from 17 residues. The germline CDR1 and CDR2 sequences are MRHNA and SNTAGT. Trimming pared 2 bases from V and 4 bases from J, leaving 20 bases between. DNA for the CDR3: TGTGCCAGCAGTGACCCAACCCGGACACTGCACACCTATGGCTACACCTTC. Translation gives CASSDPTRTLHTYGYTF.

The rearrangement joins TRBV6-2 or TRBV6-3 to TRBJ2-7; possibly TRBD2 for D (6 bases). This CDR3 is built from 15 residues. V was pared by 1 base and J by 0 bases, with 10 bases between. Per germline, CDR1 MNHEY and CDR2 SVGEGT. CDR3 DNA: TGTGCCAGCAGTTACTTGGGGGGAGACTCCTACGAGCAGTACTTC. Its translation is CASSYLGGDSYEQYF.

V and J are TRBV5-4 and TRBJ2-3; tentatively, D is TRBD1 or TRBD2 (5 bases each). The CDR3 is made up of 15 amino acids. CDR1 and CDR2 (germline): SGHNT, YYREEE (reference sequence). V lost 0 bases to trimming and J lost 4 bases, with 12 bases between them. In nucleotides, the CDR3 is TGTGCCAGCAGCTTGGAGGGGACCCGGGCAGATACGCAGTATTTT. Translating gives CASSLEGTRADTQYF.

This clone has only one observation. Mismatch with germline at one junction end may stem from a read error. The rearrangement links TRBV2 to TRBJ2-7; 13 bases are shared with TRBD2. CDR1 is SNHLY, CDR2 FYNNEI, per germline. The CDR3 has 15 amino acids. Here the CDR3 reads CASSPGTSGIPPTDF. In DNA form, the CDR3 reads TGTGCCAGCAGTCCCGGGACTAGCGGGATCCCGCCTACGGACTTC.

The V gene is TRBV18, the J gene TRBJ1-3, with a tentative D call TRBD1 (6 bases). This CDR3 comprises 14 residues. Trimming shortened V by 3 bases and J by 4 bases, and 10 bases separated the two germline ends. The V gene's germline CDR1 is KGHSH and CDR2 LQKENI. CDR3 protein: CASSPGTIGNTIYF. The DNA for the CDR3 is TGTGCCAGCTCACCCGGGACAATCGGAAACACCATATATTTT.

This sequence joins TRBV19 and TRBJ1-5, with D possibly TRBD1 on 5 matching bases. The CDR3 contains 17 residues. Germline loops: CDR1 LNHDA, CDR2 SQIVND (reference sequence). Trimming pared 5 bases from V and 3 bases from J, leaving 20 bases between. CDR3 in amino acids: CASSLGAAGPYNQPQHF. DNA for the CDR3: TGTGCCAGTAGTCTTGGGGCCGCGGGCCCGTACAATCAGCCCCAGCATTTT.

The chain has TRBV19 and TRBJ1-5, with TRBD1 identical over 7 bases. J lost 4 bases, V lost 5 bases, and 2 bases had no gene match. The CDR3 consists of 13 residues. Germline V gene data show CDR1 as LNHDA and CDR2 as SQIVND (reference sequence). The chain's CDR3 is CASSSTGNQPQHF. In nucleotides, the CDR3 is TGTGCCAGTAGTTCGACAGGGAATCAGCCCCAGCATTTT.

This chain uses TRBV10-1 with TRBJ2-5, with D tentatively TRBD2 (6 bases). CDR3 length: 15 residues. The V end was cut by 4 bases, the J end by 5 bases, with 17 bases between. CDR1 and CDR2 from the germline V gene are WNHNN and SYGVQD (reference sequence). CDR3 coding DNA: TGCGCCAGCAGTGCGGGGACCCGAGCGGGCGAGACCCAGTACTTC. Protein: CASSAGTRAGETQYF.

Only one count was recorded for this clone. This chain links TRBV28 with TRBJ2-3; perhaps TRBD1 as D (5 bases). The CDR3 runs to 14 residues. In germline, CDR1 is MDHEN, CDR2 SYDVKM. With 6 bases removed from V and 1 base from J, the gap between germline ends came to 11 bases. The CDR3 DNA reads as TGTGCCAGCAGCGGACCACAGGGCACAGATACGCAGTATTTT. It translates to CASSGPQGTDTQYF.

The chain is built from TRBV3-1 (or the pseudogene TRBV3-2) and TRBJ2-5, with no clear D. Germline loops: CDR1 LGHDT, CDR2 YNNKEL (reference sequence). V was pared by 3 bases and J by 7 bases, with 9 bases between. There are 12 residues in the CDR3. The CDR3, as DNA: TGTGCCAGCAGCCAGGGCCCGGGGACCCAGTACTTC. Its protein product is CASSQGPGTQYF.

This clone occurred a few times. The chain employs TRBV28 and TRBJ2-5; perhaps TRBD1 as D (7 bases). Trimming stripped 7 bases from V and 1 base from J, with 19 bases between. Germline CDR1 reads MDHEN; CDR2 reads SYDVKM. This CDR3 has 16 residues. CDR3 nucleotide sequence: TGTGCCAGCACCCCCCAGGGGGGAGGCTCCCAAGAGACCCAGTACTTC. This codes for CASTPQGGGSQETQYF.

The V gene is TRBV27, the J gene TRBJ2-3; perhaps TRBD1 as D (6 bases). V dropped 5 bases and J dropped 7 bases, with 13 bases sitting between them. The CDR3 consists of 13 residues. Germline CDR1 MNHEY, CDR2 SMNVEV (reference sequence). The CDR3 nucleotides are TGTGCCAGCAGTCCGGGACAAATCTATACGCAGTATTTT. Protein sequence: CASSPGQIYTQYF.

The CDR3 loop is CASSHGYNEQFF. CDR3 DNA sequence: TGTGCCAGCAGCCACGGCTACAATGAGCAGTTCTTC. The chain combines TRBV3-1 (or the pseudogene TRBV3-2) with TRBJ2-1; D remains unclear. Germline values: CDR1 LGHDT, CDR2 YNNKEL (reference sequence). V was trimmed by 3 bases and J by 3 bases, leaving 3 bases between them. CDR3 size: 12 residues.

This chain uses TRBV18 with TRBJ1-2, with TRBD1 matching 7 bases. Germline trimming cut 6 bases from V and 7 bases from J; bases unmatched to any gene: 14. From germline, CDR1 is KGHSH and CDR2 LQKENI. This CDR3 comprises 15 residues. CDR3 loop: CASSPKEGAERGYTF. The CDR3 bases are TGTGCCAGCTCTCCAAAGGAGGGGGCTGAGCGTGGCTACACCTTC.

This chain links TRBV28 with TRBJ1-1; D unresolved. V shed 4 bases and J shed 11 bases, with 14 bases lying between them. There are 12 residues in the CDR3. Germline-derived CDR1 and CDR2 are MDHEN and SYDVKM. The CDR3, as DNA: TGTGCCAGCAGTTCGGGAGGTCGCACGGCTTTCTTT. The encoded protein is CASSSGGRTAFF.

This clone was detected once. The gene calls are TRBV2 and TRBJ2-7, with D possibly matching TRBD1 (6 bases). CDR1 and CDR2 from the germline V gene are SNHLY and FYNNEI. The CDR3 covers 13 residues. CDR3 loop: CANDRQSSYEQYF. The CDR3 DNA reads TGTGCTAACGACAGGCAGAGCTCCTACGAGCAGTACTTC.

V is TRBV9 and J is TRBJ2-7; 14 nucleotides align to TRBD2. V was clipped by 5 bases and J by 5 bases; unmatched bases: 3. The CDR3 has 14 amino acids. Germline CDR1 reads SGDLS; CDR2 reads YYNGEE. DNA for the CDR3: TGTGCCAGCAGACGGGGACTAGCGGGAGACGAGCAGTACTTC. Its translation is CASRRGLAGDEQYF.

This clone showed up just a few times. The chain links TRBV2 to TRBJ2-1; TRBD2 agrees at 14 bases. The junction had 7 bases not matched to a gene; V was cut back by 5 bases and J by 4 bases. There are 17 residues in the CDR3. CDR1 and CDR2 (germline): SNHLY, FYNNEI. CDR3 amino acids: CASSYSGLAGVYNEQFF. The CDR3 nucleotides read TGTGCCAGCAGTTATTCGGGACTAGCGGGAGTTTACAATGAGCAGTTCTTC. Full variable domain (missing parts from reference TRBV2 and TRBJ2-1): EPEVTQTPSHQVTQMGQEVILRCVPISNHLYFYWYRQILGQKVEFLVSFYNNEISEKSEIFDDQFSVERPDGSNFTLKIRSTKLEDSAMYFCASSYSGLAGVYNEQFFGPGTRLTVL.

The rearrangement links TRBV11-2 to TRBJ1-1, with unresolved D. The germline V gene has CDR1 SGHAT and CDR2 FQNNGV. V was trimmed by 5 bases and J by 6 bases, leaving 10 bases between them. CDR3 size: 12 residues. CDR3 DNA sequence: TGTGCCAGCAGCCCCCACCCTCCTGAAGCTTTCTTT. It yields the protein CASSPHPPEAFF.

The chain employs TRBV9 and TRBJ2-7, with TRBD1 as a possible D gene (5 bases). Trimming took 4 bases from V and 5 from J, leaving 13 bases between them. The germline V gene has CDR1 SGDLS and CDR2 YYNGEE. This CDR3 is built from 13 residues. The CDR3 spells CASSQGTGDEQYF. For the CDR3, the DNA is TGTGCCAGCAGCCAGGGAACGGGCGACGAGCAGTACTTC. The full variable domain, rest sourced from reference TRBV9 and TRBJ2-7, is DSGVTQTPKHLITATGQRVTLRCSPRSGDLSVYWYQQSLDQGLQFLIQYYNGEERAKGNILERFSAQQFPDLHSELNLSSLELGDSALYFCASSQGTGDEQYFGPGTRLTVT.

The chain combines TRBV12-3 or TRBV12-4 with TRBJ2-7, with D possibly matching TRBD1 (5 bases). Trimming removed 3 bases at V and 5 bases at J, with 11 bases between. CDR3 length: 13 amino acids. CDR3 in DNA: TGTGCCAGCAGTTTCAAGGGGCACGACGAGCAGTACTTC. This sequence encodes CASSFKGHDEQYF.